What follows are 12 T cell receptor beta chains derived from one specimen sequenced in a study of blood T cell repertoires in COVID-19. Measured with immunoSEQ multiplex PCR; TCRdb has only the in-frame clones, and not every one. The sample has about 130,000 clones, 84% seen once. The material sequenced was peripheral blood. Receptors were obtained from a human donor in a cohort sampled during active COVID-19.

The sample holds one count of this clone. The rearrangement joins TRBV3-1 (or the pseudogene TRBV3-2) to TRBJ1-1; 11 bases align to TRBD1. The germline gives CDR1 LGHDT, CDR2 YNNKEL (reference sequence). V shed 7 bases and J 5 bases; nucleotides not matched to a gene: 6. The length of the CDR3 is 14 residues. CDR3 sequence (DNA): TGTGCCAGCACCGGGACAGGGGGGGAGACTGAAGCTTTCTTT. This sequence encodes CASTGTGGETEAFF.

This rearrangement joins TRBV6-7 to TRBJ1-1, with TRBD1 matching 9 bases. TRBV6-7 is given ORF status, its function remaining uncertain. V gave up 2 bases and J gave up 5 bases; unmatched junction bases: 6. CDR3 length: 15 amino acids. The DNA of the CDR3 is TGTGCCAGCAGTTACCGGGGACAGGGTTTGACTGAAGCTTTCTTT. Its translation is CASSYRGQGLTEAFF.

The chain recombines TRBV4-1 with TRBJ1-1, with TRBD1 as a possible D gene (5 bases). The CDR3 length is 16 residues. Germline CDR1 MGHRA, CDR2 YSYEKL. Trimming removed 4 bases at V and 2 bases at J, with 17 bases between. CDR3 amino acids: CASSRDLGQGNTEAFF. The CDR3 region has the DNA TGCGCCAGCAGCCGAGATCTGGGGCAGGGTAACACTGAAGCTTTCTTT.

The V and J genes are TRBV27 and TRBJ2-7, with no clear D. The CDR3 has 14 amino acids. Trimming removed 5 bases from V and 2 bases from J, with 13 bases in between. Germline V gene lookup returns CDR1 MNHEY and CDR2 SMNVEV (reference sequence). The CDR3, as DNA: TGTGCCAGCAGTCCACTTCTGGGCCCCTACGAGCAGTACGTC. This translates into CASSPLLGPYEQYV.

This clone has a single count. The chain is built from TRBV6-2 or TRBV6-3 and TRBJ2-4; TRBD1 is a possible D gene (6 bases). Germline values: CDR1 MNHEY, CDR2 SVGEGT. Trimming left V 2 bases short and J 5 bases short, with 16 bases between. The CDR3 covers 16 residues. The CDR3 sequence: CASSYQVNGQQNIQYF. The CDR3, as DNA: TGTGCCAGCAGTTACCAAGTTAACGGACAGCAAAACATTCAGTACTTC.

This clone was seen more than once but under ten times. The chain couples TRBV20-1 to TRBJ2-1; D is unresolved. Germline V CDR1 and CDR2: DFQATT, SNEGSKA (reference sequence). V shed 6 bases and J shed 5 bases, with 8 bases lying between them. This CDR3 contains 11 residues. The CDR3 here is CSAEKDNEQFF. For the CDR3, the DNA is TGCAGTGCGGAGAAGGACAATGAGCAGTTCTTC.

The V and J genes are TRBV15 and TRBJ1-1; D is ambiguous. CDR1 LNHNV and CDR2 YYDKDF come from the germline V gene (reference sequence). The ends were cut back, 3 bases at V and 1 base at J, with 9 bases in the middle. This CDR3 spans 14 amino acids. CDR3 sequence reads: CATSSQRANTEAFF. Here the CDR3 DNA reads TGTGCCACCAGCAGCCAGCGGGCGAACACTGAAGCTTTCTTT.

The V gene is TRBV7-2, the J gene TRBJ2-4, with 8 bases matching TRBD1. The CDR3 totals 15 residues. Germline V gene sequence: CDR1 SGHTA, CDR2 FQGNSA. Trimming cost V 3 bases and J 6 bases; bases outside gene matches: 7. CDR3 DNA: TGTGCCAGCAGCTTTTGGACAGGGCTGGGAAACATTCAGTACTTC. It yields the protein CASSFWTGLGNIQYF.

The genes are TRBV30 and TRBJ2-5; D uncertain. Germline CDR1 GTSNPN, CDR2 SVGIG (reference sequence). The V end was cut by 0 bases, the J end by 4 bases, with 9 bases between. The length of the CDR3 is 13 residues. CDR3 amino acids: CAWSVGVLETQYF. Here the CDR3 DNA reads TGTGCCTGGAGTGTAGGAGTCTTAGAGACCCAGTACTTC.

The chain uses TRBV5-1 and TRBJ2-1; tentative D call: TRBD1 (5 bases). The CDR3 is made up of 14 amino acids. Germline V lookup: CDR1 SGHRS, CDR2 YFSETQ. V lost 0 bases and J lost 7, with 11 bases in between. CDR3 protein: CASSLEGARNEQFF. The CDR3 nucleotides read TGCGCCAGCAGCTTGGAAGGGGCGCGAAATGAGCAGTTCTTC. Filled out from reference TRBV5-1 and TRBJ2-1, the complete variable domain reads KAGVTQTPRYLIKTRGQQVTLSCSPISGHRSVSWYQQTPGQGLQFLFEYFSETQRNKGNFPGRFSGRQFSNSRSEMNVSTLELGDSALYLCASSLEGARNEQFFGPGTRLTVL.

CDR3 region: CASSLRRGGRGYTF. The CDR3 nucleotides are TGTGCCAGCAGCTTACGAAGGGGAGGCAGGGGCTACACCTTC. The rearrangement joins TRBV5-8 to TRBJ1-2, with D possibly matching TRBD1 (5 bases). The germline CDR1 and CDR2 sequences are SGHTS and YDEGEE. The V and J ends lost 2 bases and 8 bases respectively, with 16 bases between them. This CDR3 is 14 amino acids long.

The chain carries TRBV15 and TRBJ2-2, with 13 bases matching TRBD2. V gave up 3 bases and J gave up 4 bases; unmatched junction bases: 8. In germline, CDR1 is LNHNV, CDR2 YYDKDF (reference sequence). This CDR3 region has 18 residues. The CDR3 coding sequence is TGTGCCACCAGCAGCCCCGAGGGACTAGCGGGGTTCACCGGGGAGCTGTTTTTT. This translates into CATSSPEGLAGFTGELFF.